These 5 T cell receptor beta chains came from one sample sequenced in a study of early T cells in non-severe SARS-CoV-2 infection. Using its own MiXCR run on the 5' RACE reads, TCRdb lists one record per CDR3 protein. The sample includes tens of thousands of distinct CDR3 sequences, 3.5% to 5% seen only once; the top ten take about 7.8%. The sequenced sample consisted of whole blood. These TCRs come from an adult who was a healthcare worker with PCR-confirmed SARS-CoV-2 infection or an uninfected control (not recorded which).

Many counts were recorded for this clonotype. The V gene is TRBV7-6, the J gene TRBJ1-1; tentative D call: TRBD1 (5 bases). Trimming took 1 base from V and 8 from J, leaving 11 bases between them. This CDR3 has 13 residues. Germline lookup yields CDR1 SGHVS and CDR2 FNYEAQ. The CDR3 here is CASSLEQVTEAFF. CDR3 in DNA: TGTGCCAGCAGCTTAGAACAGGTGACGGAAGCTTTCTTT. Full variable domain (rest looked up from reference TRBV7-6 and TRBJ1-1): GAGVSQSPRYKVTKRGQDVALRCDPISGHVSLYWYRQALGQGPEFLTYFNYEAQQDKSGLPNDRFSAERPEGSISTLTIQRTEQRDSAMYRCASSLEQVTEAFFGQGTRLTVV.

This clonotype was recorded many times. The chain employs TRBV6-6 and TRBJ1-6; 9 nucleotides align to TRBD1. Losses at the gene ends were 2 bases for V and 8 bases for J; bases not matched to a gene: 1. Germline V gene lookup returns CDR1 MNHNY and CDR2 SVGAGI (reference sequence). This CDR3 has 14 amino acids. The DNA of the CDR3 is TGTGCCAGCAGTTACGGGACAGGGTATTCACCCCTCCACTTT. Amino acids: CASSYGTGYSPLHF.

In its sample, this clonotype was seen many times. The J gene is TRBJ2-5, the V gene TRBV7-2; maybe TRBD1 (5 bases). V lost 1 base to trimming and J lost 10 bases, with 13 bases between them. CDR1 and CDR2 (germline): SGHTA, FQGNSA. This CDR3 is 13 amino acids long. The chain's CDR3 is CASSLGGPVDQYF. DNA of the CDR3: TGTGCCAGCAGCTTAGGGGGCCCCGTGGACCAGTACTTC.

This clonotype is classed as medium-sized (0.01 to 0.1%). The chain links TRBV7-6 to TRBJ2-2; 11 bases are a match to TRBD2. Germline loops: CDR1 SGHVS, CDR2 FNYEAQ. J gave up 1 base and V 5 bases, and 6 bases lay outside the gene matches. CDR3 length: 17 amino acids. CDR3: CASSIPSGGLNTGELFF. CDR3 DNA sequence: TGTGCCAGCAGCATCCCTAGCGGGGGGCTGAACACCGGGGAGCTGTTTTTT.

In this sample, this clonotype turned up many times. A junction end diverges from the germline sequence, so it may reflect a read error. The rearrangement uses TRBV18 and TRBJ2-3, with D tentatively TRBD2 (6 bases). The CDR3 consists of 17 residues. In germline, CDR1 is KGHSH, CDR2 LQKENI. Here the CDR3 reads CASSPGGVSGRTDTQYF. CDR3 nucleotides: TGTGCCAGCTCCCCTGGCGGGGTGTCAGGACGCACAGATACACAGTATTTT.